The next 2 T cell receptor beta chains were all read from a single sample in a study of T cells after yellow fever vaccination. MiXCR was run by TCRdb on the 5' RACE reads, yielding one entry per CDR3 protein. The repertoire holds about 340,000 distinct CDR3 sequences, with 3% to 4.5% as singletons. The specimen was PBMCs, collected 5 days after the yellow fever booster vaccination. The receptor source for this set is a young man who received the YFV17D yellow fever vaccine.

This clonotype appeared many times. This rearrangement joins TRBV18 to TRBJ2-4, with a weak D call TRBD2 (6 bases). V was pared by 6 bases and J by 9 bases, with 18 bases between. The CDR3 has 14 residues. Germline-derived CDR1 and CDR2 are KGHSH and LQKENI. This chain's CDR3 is CASSSGPGDGIQYF. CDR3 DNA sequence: TGTGCCAGCTCGTCGGGACCGGGGGATGGCATTCAGTACTTC.

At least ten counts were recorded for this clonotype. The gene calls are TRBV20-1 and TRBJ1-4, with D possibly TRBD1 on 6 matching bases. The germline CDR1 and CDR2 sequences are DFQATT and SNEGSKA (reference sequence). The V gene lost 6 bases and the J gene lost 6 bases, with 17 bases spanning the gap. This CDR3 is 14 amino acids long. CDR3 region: CSARSGAGYEKLFF. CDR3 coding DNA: TGCAGTGCCCGCTCGGGGGCCGGATATGAAAAACTGTTTTTT.